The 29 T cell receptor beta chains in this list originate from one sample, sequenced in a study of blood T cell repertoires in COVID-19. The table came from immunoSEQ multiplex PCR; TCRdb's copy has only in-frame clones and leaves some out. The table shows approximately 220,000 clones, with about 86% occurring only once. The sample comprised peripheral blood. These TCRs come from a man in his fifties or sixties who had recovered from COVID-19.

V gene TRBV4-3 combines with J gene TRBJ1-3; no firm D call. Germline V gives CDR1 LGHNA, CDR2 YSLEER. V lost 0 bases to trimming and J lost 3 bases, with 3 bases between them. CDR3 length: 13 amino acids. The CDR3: CASSQELGNTIYF. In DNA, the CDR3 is TGCGCCAGCAGCCAAGAACTTGGAAACACCATATATTTT.

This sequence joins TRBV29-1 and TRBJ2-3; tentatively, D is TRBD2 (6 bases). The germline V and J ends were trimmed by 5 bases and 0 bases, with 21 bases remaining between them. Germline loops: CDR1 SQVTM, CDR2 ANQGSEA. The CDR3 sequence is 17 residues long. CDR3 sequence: CSVLGAGDSGSTDTQYF. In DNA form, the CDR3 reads TGCAGCGTTTTGGGCGCAGGAGATAGCGGTAGCACAGATACGCAGTATTTT.

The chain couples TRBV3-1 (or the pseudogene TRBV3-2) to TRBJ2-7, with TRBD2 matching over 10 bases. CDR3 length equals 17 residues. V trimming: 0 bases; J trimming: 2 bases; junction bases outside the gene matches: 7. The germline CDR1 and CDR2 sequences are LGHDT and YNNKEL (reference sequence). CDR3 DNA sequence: TGTGCCAGCAGCCAAGATACGATCCTAGCGGGAGCCTACGAGCAGTACTTC. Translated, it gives CASSQDTILAGAYEQYF.

As DNA, the CDR3 is TGTGCCAGCAGCCGGAGTATGGAGGTTGGTTCACCCCTCCACTTT. It translates to CASSRSMEVGSPLHF. The chain is built from TRBV5-4 and TRBJ1-6; D is unresolved. The germline CDR1 and CDR2 sequences are SGHNT and YYREEE (reference sequence). There are 15 residues in the CDR3. V was cut by 4 bases and J by 9 bases, with 17 bases left in between.

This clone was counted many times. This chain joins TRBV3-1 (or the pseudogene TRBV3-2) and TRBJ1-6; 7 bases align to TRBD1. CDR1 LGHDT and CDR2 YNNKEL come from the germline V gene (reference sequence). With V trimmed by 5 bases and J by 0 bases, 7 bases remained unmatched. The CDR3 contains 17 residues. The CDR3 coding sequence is TGTGCCAGCAGCGGACAGGAGGGGTACTCCTATAATTCACCCCTCCACTTT. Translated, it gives CASSGQEGYSYNSPLHF.

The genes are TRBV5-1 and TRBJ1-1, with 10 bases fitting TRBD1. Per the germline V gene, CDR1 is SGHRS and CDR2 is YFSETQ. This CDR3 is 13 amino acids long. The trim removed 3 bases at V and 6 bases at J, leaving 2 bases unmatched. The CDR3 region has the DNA TGCGCCAGCAGCTCTGGGACAGGGGCTGAAGCTTTCTTT. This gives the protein CASSSGTGAEAFF. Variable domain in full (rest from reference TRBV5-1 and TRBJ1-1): KAGVTQTPRYLIKTRGQQVTLSCSPISGHRSVSWYQQTPGQGLQFLFEYFSETQRNKGNFPGRFSGRQFSNSRSEMNVSTLELGDSALYLCASSSGTGAEAFFGQGTRLTVV.

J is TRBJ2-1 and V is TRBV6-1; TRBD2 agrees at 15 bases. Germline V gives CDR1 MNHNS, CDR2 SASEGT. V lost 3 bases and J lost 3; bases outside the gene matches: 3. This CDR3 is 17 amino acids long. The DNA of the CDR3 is TGTGCCAGCAGTGATCCGGGACTAGCGGGAGGCTACAATGAGCAGTTCTTC. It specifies CASSDPGLAGGYNEQFF.

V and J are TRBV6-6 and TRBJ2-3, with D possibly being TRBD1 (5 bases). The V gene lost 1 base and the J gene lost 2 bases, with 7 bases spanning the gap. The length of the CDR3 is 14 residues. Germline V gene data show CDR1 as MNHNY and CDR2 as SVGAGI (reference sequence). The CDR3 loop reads CASSYLDTTDTQYF. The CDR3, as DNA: TGTGCCAGCAGTTACTTGGACACCACAGATACGCAGTATTTT.

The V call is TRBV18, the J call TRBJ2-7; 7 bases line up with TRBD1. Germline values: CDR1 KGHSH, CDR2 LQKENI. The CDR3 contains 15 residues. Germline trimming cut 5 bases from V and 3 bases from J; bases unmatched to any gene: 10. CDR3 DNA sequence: TGTGCCAGCTCAACCCCAGGGGGAACGAGCTACGAGCAGTACTTC. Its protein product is CASSTPGGTSYEQYF.

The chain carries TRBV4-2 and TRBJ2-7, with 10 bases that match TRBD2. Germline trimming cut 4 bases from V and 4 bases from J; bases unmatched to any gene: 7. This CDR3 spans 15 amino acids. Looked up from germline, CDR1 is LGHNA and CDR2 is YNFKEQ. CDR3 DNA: TGTGCCAGCAGCCCCTTAGCGGGAGGTCCATACGAGCAGTACTTC. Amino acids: CASSPLAGGPYEQYF.

DNA for the CDR3: TGTGCCAGCAGCCAAGAAGCCAGCCGAAGGGGCGAGCAGTACTTC. Protein: CASSQEASRRGEQYF. The genes are TRBV3-1 (or the pseudogene TRBV3-2) and TRBJ2-7, with a tentative D call TRBD1 (5 bases). With 0 bases removed from V and 6 bases from J, the gap between germline ends came to 15 bases. This CDR3 spans 15 amino acids. The germline gives CDR1 LGHDT, CDR2 YNNKEL (reference sequence).

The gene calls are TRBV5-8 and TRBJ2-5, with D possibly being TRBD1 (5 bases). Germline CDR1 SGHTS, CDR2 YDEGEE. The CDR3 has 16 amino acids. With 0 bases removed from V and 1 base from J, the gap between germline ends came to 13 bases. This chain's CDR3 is CASSLVAGRAQETQYF. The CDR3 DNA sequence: TGTGCCAGCAGCTTGGTCGCCGGCAGGGCCCAAGAGACCCAGTACTTC.

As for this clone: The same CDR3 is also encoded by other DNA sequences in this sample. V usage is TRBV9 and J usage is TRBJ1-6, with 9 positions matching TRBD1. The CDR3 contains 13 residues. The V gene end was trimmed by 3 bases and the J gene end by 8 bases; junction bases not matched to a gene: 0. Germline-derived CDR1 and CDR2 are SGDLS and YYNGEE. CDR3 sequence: CASSGQGDSPLHF. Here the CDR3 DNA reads TGTGCCAGCAGCGGACAGGGGGATTCACCCCTCCACTTT. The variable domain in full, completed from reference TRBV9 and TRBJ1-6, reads DSGVTQTPKHLITATGQRVTLRCSPRSGDLSVYWYQQSLDQGLQFLIQYYNGEERAKGNILERFSAQQFPDLHSELNLSSLELGDSALYFCASSGQGDSPLHFGNGTRLTVT.

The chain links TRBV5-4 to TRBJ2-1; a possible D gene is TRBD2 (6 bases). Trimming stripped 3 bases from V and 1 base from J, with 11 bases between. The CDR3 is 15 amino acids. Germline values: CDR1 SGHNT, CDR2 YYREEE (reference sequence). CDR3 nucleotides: TGTGCCAGCAGCTCCGGGGGAAGATCCTACAATGAGCAGTTCTTC. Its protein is CASSSGGRSYNEQFF.

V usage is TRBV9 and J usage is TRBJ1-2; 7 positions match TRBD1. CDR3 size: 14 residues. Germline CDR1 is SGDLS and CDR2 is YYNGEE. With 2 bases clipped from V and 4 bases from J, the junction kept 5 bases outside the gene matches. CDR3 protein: CASSVATGTYGYTF. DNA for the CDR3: TGTGCCAGCAGCGTCGCGACAGGGACCTATGGCTACACCTTC.

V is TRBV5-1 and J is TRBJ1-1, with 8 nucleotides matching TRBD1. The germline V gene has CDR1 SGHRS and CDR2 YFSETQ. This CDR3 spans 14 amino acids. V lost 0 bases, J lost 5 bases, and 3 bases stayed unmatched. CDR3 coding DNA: TGCGCCAGCAGCTTGGCCGGACAGGGAACTGAAGCTTTCTTT. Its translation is CASSLAGQGTEAFF. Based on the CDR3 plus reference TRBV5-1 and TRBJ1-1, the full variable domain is KAGVTQTPRYLIKTRGQQVTLSCSPISGHRSVSWYQQTPGQGLQFLFEYFSETQRNKGNFPGRFSGRQFSNSRSEMNVSTLELGDSALYLCASSLAGQGTEAFFGQGTRLTVV.

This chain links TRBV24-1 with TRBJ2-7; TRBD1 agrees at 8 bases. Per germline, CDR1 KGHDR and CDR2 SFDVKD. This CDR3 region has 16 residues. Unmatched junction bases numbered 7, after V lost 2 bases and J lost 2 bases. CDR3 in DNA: TGTGCCACCAGTGATTGGGGGACAGGCGACGCCTACGAGCAGTACTTC. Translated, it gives CATSDWGTGDAYEQYF.

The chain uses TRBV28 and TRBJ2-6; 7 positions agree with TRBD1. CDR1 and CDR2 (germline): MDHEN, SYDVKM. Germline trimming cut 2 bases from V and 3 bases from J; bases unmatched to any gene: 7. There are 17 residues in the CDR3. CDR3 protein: CASSLGPRGYGANVLTF. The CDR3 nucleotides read TGTGCCAGCAGTTTAGGCCCCAGGGGGTATGGGGCCAACGTCCTGACTTTC.

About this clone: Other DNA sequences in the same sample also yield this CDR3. As DNA, the CDR3 is TGTGCCAGCTCACCGAGTGCCAGGGGCGGGAATCAGCCCCAGCATTTT. It is translated as CASSPSARGGNQPQHF. The V gene is TRBV18, the J gene TRBJ1-5, with D perhaps TRBD1 (6 bases). The CDR3 is 16 residues long. Germline lookup yields CDR1 KGHSH and CDR2 LQKENI. V was clipped by 3 bases and J by 4 bases, with 16 bases between them.

DNA of the CDR3: TGTGCCAGCAGCCCTCTAGGGGACAGGACTTTCTATGGCTACACCTTC. Translated: CASSPLGDRTFYGYTF. V and J are TRBV6-6 and TRBJ1-2, with 8 bases fitting TRBD1. Germline trimming cut 6 bases from V and 4 bases from J; bases unmatched to any gene: 13. Germline CDR1 is MNHNY and CDR2 is SVGAGI (reference sequence). CDR3 length: 16 residues.

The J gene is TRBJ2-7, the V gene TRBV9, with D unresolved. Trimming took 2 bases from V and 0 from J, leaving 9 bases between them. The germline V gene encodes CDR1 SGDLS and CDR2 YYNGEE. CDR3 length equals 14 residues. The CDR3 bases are TGTGCCAGCAGCGTGGGCACCAACTCCTACGAGCAGTACTTC. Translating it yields CASSVGTNSYEQYF.

Here the CDR3 DNA reads TGCGCCAGCAGCCAAGATTTTCGACAGAGGACGAGCTCCTATAATTCACCCCTCCACTTT. It encodes CASSQDFRQRTSSYNSPLHF. The V call is TRBV4-1, the J call TRBJ1-6, with D maybe TRBD1 (5 bases). This CDR3 has 20 residues. V was trimmed by 0 bases and J by 0 bases, leaving 18 bases between them. Germline CDR1 and CDR2: MGHRA and YSYEKL.

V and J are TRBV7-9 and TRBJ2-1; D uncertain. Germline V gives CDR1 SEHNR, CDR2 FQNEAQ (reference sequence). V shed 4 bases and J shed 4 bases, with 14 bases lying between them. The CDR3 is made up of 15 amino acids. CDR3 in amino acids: CASSSESTLYNEQFF. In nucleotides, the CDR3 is TGTGCCAGCAGCTCCGAGTCTACCTTGTACAATGAGCAGTTCTTC.

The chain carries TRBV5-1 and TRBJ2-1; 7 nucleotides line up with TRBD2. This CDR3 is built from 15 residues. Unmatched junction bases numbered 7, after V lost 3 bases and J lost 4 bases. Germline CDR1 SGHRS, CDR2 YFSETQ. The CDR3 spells CASSSTGREYNEQFF. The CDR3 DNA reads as TGCGCCAGCAGCTCCACTGGGCGGGAGTACAATGAGCAGTTCTTC.

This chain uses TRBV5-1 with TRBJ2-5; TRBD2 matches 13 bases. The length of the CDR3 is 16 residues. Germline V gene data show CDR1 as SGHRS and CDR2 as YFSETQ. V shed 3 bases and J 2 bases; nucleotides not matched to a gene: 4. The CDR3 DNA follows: TGCGCCAGCAGCTCGGGGGGACTAGCGGGGCAAGAGACCCAGTACTTC. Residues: CASSSGGLAGQETQYF.

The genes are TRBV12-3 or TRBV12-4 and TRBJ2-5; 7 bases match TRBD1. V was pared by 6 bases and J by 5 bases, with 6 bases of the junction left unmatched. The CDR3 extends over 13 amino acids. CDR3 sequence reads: CASSPARGETQYF. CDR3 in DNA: TGTGCCAGCAGCCCCGCCAGGGGGGAGACCCAGTACTTC.

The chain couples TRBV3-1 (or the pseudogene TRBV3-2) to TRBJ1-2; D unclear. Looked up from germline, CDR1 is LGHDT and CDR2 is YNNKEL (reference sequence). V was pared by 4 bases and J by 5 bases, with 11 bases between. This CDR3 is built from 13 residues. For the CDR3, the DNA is TGTGCCAGCAGCCCAAACGGTGCTTATGGCTACACCTTC. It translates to CASSPNGAYGYTF.

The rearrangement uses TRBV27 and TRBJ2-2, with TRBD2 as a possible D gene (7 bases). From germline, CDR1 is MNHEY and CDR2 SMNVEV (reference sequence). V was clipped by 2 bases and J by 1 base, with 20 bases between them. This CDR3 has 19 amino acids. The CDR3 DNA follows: TGTGCCAGCAGTTTAAGGGGAGGGGGAAGGGAGGTGAACACCGGGGAGCTGTTTTTT. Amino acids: CASSLRGGGREVNTGELFF.

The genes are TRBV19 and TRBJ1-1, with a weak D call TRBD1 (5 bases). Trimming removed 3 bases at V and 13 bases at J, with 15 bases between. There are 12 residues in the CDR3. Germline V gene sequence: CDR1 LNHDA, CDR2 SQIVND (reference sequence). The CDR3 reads CASSMGQADGFF. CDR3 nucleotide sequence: TGTGCCAGTAGTATGGGGCAGGCCGATGGTTTCTTT.